This TCR beta chain was found in a study of response to subunit inactivated influenza vaccine. V lost 4 bases, J lost 6 bases, and 6 bases stayed unmatched. This CDR3 region has 16 residues. Germline V CDR1 and CDR2: LGHDT, YNNKEL (reference sequence). TCRdb used MiXCR to reprocess the RT-PCR reads, holding one entry per CDR3 protein. Of some 600,000 distinct CDR3 sequences in the sample, less than 15% were seen once. A remark on this clonotype: Its antigen is not known.

Overall study results and limits: Each seasonal influenza vaccination, the authors suggested, recruits few new T cells.

The source of this sequence is a man aged 45-65 years who received an inactivated influenza vaccine. This chain joins TRBV3-1 and TRBJ2-3, with 14 bases that match TRBD2. Sequences were derived from PBMCs from blood, sampled around 14 days before vaccination. This chain's CDR3 is CASSRGTSGSLDTQYF. CDR3 in DNA: TGTGCCAGCAGCCGCGGGACTAGCGGGAGTTTGGATACGCAGTATTTT.